This T cell receptor (beta chain) originates from a study of control samples from healthy donors and cancer patients. This clone came up a few times. Different DNA sequences within this sample yield the same CDR3. Here immunoSEQ multiplex PCR was the method, and the copy in TCRdb shows in-frame clones only, minus some. The table has 160,000 or so clones, over 90% seen once. Germline CDR1 reads SGHAT; CDR2 reads FQNNGV. V dropped 1 base and J dropped 1 base, with 8 bases sitting between them. This CDR3 region has 14 residues. The V and J genes are TRBV11-2 and TRBJ2-7, with D hard to call. The receptor was derived from a man aged 50 to 59 in good health. Specimen: blood. This chain's CDR3 is CASSLGGRSYEQYF. The CDR3 region has the DNA TGTGCCAGCAGCTTAGGCGGCAGGTCCTACGAGCAGTACTTC.